What follows are 24 T cell receptor beta chains derived from one specimen sequenced in a study of T cell responses to AZD1222 COVID-19 vaccine. Assay: immunoSEQ multiplex PCR; the TCRdb copy retains only in-frame clones and omits some. The sample includes about 180,000 clones, 88% of them seen just once. The sample consisted of peripheral blood, taken 28 days after the second AZD1222 dose. The receptors stem from an adult who received the AZD1222 COVID-19 vaccine.

The chain has TRBV6-6 and TRBJ2-1, with D hard to call. Germline lookup yields CDR1 MNHNY and CDR2 SVGAGI (reference sequence). The CDR3 contains 11 residues. With 0 bases removed from V and 8 bases from J, the gap between germline ends came to 2 bases. The CDR3, as DNA: TGTGCCAGCAGTTACTCGGATGAGCAGTTCTTC. Amino acid sequence: CASSYSDEQFF.

The chain couples TRBV28 to TRBJ1-5, with a tentative D call TRBD1 (6 bases). The CDR3 totals 14 residues. V was pared by 2 bases and J by 7 bases, with 12 bases between. Germline V gene lookup returns CDR1 MDHEN and CDR2 SYDVKM. CDR3 amino acids: CASSLRGGRQPQHF. The CDR3 nucleotides read TGTGCCAGCAGTTTACGGGGGGGCCGCCAGCCCCAGCATTTT.

V and J are TRBV3-1 (or the pseudogene TRBV3-2) and TRBJ1-3; no firm D call. V lost 5 bases and J 5 bases, leaving 10 bases between the germline ends. This CDR3 is built from 13 residues. CDR1 is LGHDT, CDR2 YNNKEL, per germline (reference sequence). CDR3 sequence (DNA): TGTGCCAGCAGCGGCCCCCCAAGAAACACCATATATTTT. It encodes CASSGPPRNTIYF.

The gene calls are TRBV11-3 and TRBJ2-7; 14 bases map to TRBD2. This CDR3 is 22 amino acids long. The trim removed 0 bases at V and 2 bases at J, leaving 18 bases unmatched. Per the germline V gene, CDR1 is SGHNT and CDR2 is YENEEA. CDR3 sequence reads: CASSLESGGLAGVRAGAYEQYF. CDR3 in DNA: TGTGCCAGCAGCTTAGAGTCTGGGGGACTAGCGGGAGTACGGGCGGGGGCCTACGAGCAGTACTTC.

The chain links TRBV7-6 to TRBJ2-7; tentatively, D is TRBD1 (6 bases). V was clipped by 4 bases and J by 2 bases, with 9 bases between them. The CDR3 is 13 residues long. In germline, CDR1 is SGHVS, CDR2 FNYEAQ. CDR3 nucleotides: TGTGCCAGCAGCTCGGGACATACCTACGAGCAGTACTTC. It is translated as CASSSGHTYEQYF.

V usage is TRBV29-1 and J usage is TRBJ2-1, with 10 nucleotides matching TRBD2. V gave up 0 bases and J gave up 4 bases; unmatched junction bases: 9. The CDR3 extends over 17 amino acids. Per the germline V gene, CDR1 is SQVTM and CDR2 is ANQGSEA. The CDR3 region has the DNA TGCAGCGTTGAAGATCGAAGGCTAGCGGGAGCTTACAATGAGCAGTTCTTC. This codes for CSVEDRRLAGAYNEQFF.

This clone occurred a few times. The chain has TRBV9 and TRBJ1-3, with TRBD1 matching over 7 bases. Germline CDR1 reads SGDLS; CDR2 reads YYNGEE. V shed 2 bases, J shed 2 bases, and the junction held 4 bases outside the gene matches. This CDR3 region has 15 residues. CDR3 amino acids: CASSVRQGAGNTIYF. CDR3 sequence (DNA): TGTGCCAGCAGCGTCAGACAGGGTGCTGGAAACACCATATATTTT.

This sequence joins TRBV2 and TRBJ1-5, with TRBD1 identical over 7 bases. The CDR3 is 14 residues long. Germline V gene sequence: CDR1 SNHLY, CDR2 FYNNEI. V shed 6 bases, J shed 1 base, and the junction held 3 bases outside the gene matches. The CDR3 DNA follows: TGTGCCAGCAGAGGACAGGAAAGCAATCAGCCCCAGCATTTT. Amino acids: CASRGQESNQPQHF.

This chain uses TRBV2 with TRBJ1-3; D possibly corresponds to TRBD1 (5 bases). The CDR3 is 16 residues long. The germline gives CDR1 SNHLY, CDR2 FYNNEI. V gave up 2 bases and J gave up 2 bases, with 13 bases separating them. CDR3 DNA: TGTGCCAGCAGTGAATTTTTACCAGGGACTGGAAACACCATATATTTT. Translating gives CASSEFLPGTGNTIYF.

The V gene is TRBV7-2, the J gene TRBJ2-2; 8 bases are shared with TRBD2. This CDR3 comprises 13 residues. V lost 8 bases and J lost 3; bases outside the gene matches: 2. CDR1 is SGHTA, CDR2 FQGNSA, per germline. CDR3 in amino acids: CASQREYTGELFF. CDR3 nucleotides: TGTGCCAGCCAGCGGGAGTACACCGGGGAGCTGTTTTTT.

V usage is TRBV6-5 and J usage is TRBJ1-5; D unclear. Trimming pared 0 bases from V and 2 bases from J, leaving 11 bases between. The CDR3 consists of 16 residues. Germline CDR1 MNHEY, CDR2 SVGAGI. CDR3 region: CASSYSPGLGNQPQHF. In DNA, the CDR3 is TGTGCCAGCAGTTACTCTCCGGGATTAGGCAATCAGCCCCAGCATTTT.

V usage is TRBV28 and J usage is TRBJ2-1; tentatively, D is TRBD2 (6 bases). Germline CDR1 reads MDHEN; CDR2 reads SYDVKM. The V gene lost 7 bases and the J gene lost 4 bases, with 17 bases spanning the gap. The CDR3 length is 15 residues. As DNA, the CDR3 is TGTGCCAGCACCCCCGGGGGTCCGGCATACAATGAGCAGTTCTTC. Its protein product is CASTPGGPAYNEQFF.

The CDR3 spells CASSLWLAGGNEQFF. The CDR3 DNA reads TGCGCCAGCAGCTTGTGGCTAGCGGGAGGTAATGAGCAGTTCTTC. J is TRBJ2-1 and V is TRBV5-1; 11 bases align to TRBD2. The CDR3 sequence is 15 residues long. J lost 7 bases, V lost 1 base, and 4 bases had no gene match. The germline V gene has CDR1 SGHRS and CDR2 YFSETQ.

The chain joins TRBV9 to TRBJ2-2; tentatively, D is TRBD1 (5 bases). Trimming removed 0 bases at V and 5 bases at J, with 14 bases between. The V gene's germline CDR1 is SGDLS and CDR2 YYNGEE. The CDR3 covers 16 residues. The CDR3 reads CASSVEGPTRTGELFF. In DNA form, the CDR3 reads TGTGCCAGCAGCGTAGAGGGGCCCACTCGGACCGGGGAGCTGTTTTTT. The entire variable domain, with the rest obtained from reference TRBV9 and TRBJ2-2, is as follows: DSGVTQTPKHLITATGQRVTLRCSPRSGDLSVYWYQQSLDQGLQFLIQYYNGEERAKGNILERFSAQQFPDLHSELNLSSLELGDSALYFCASSVEGPTRTGELFFGEGSRLTVL.

A remark on this clone: The junction and the germline gene differ at one end; a read error may be behind it. This rearrangement joins TRBV9 to TRBJ2-7, with D maybe TRBD2 (6 bases). Germline lookup yields CDR1 SGDLS and CDR2 YYNGEE. CDR3 size: 13 residues. The CDR3 is CASRSEGSNEQYF. The CDR3 DNA follows: TGTGCCAGCAGGTCGGAGGGCTCCAACGAGCAGTACTTC.

This clone has a single count. This chain connects TRBV7-9 to TRBJ2-7, with TRBD2 matching 15 bases. Looked up from germline, CDR1 is SEHNR and CDR2 is FQNEAQ (reference sequence). The CDR3 covers 17 residues. The junction had 7 bases not matched to a gene; V was cut back by 2 bases and J by 5 bases. Written as DNA, the CDR3 is TGTGCCAGCAGCTTAAAGTCCGGGACTAGCGGGAGGAACGAGCAGTACTTC. Amino acids: CASSLKSGTSGRNEQYF.

V usage is TRBV5-6 and J usage is TRBJ2-5; 7 bases map to TRBD1. CDR3 length equals 15 residues. The germline V gene has CDR1 SGHDT and CDR2 YYEEEE. V lost 4 bases, J lost 2 bases, and 8 bases stayed unmatched. The CDR3 DNA reads TGTGCCAGCAGCGGAGCTGGGACAGCTCAAGAGACCCAGTACTTC. It codes for CASSGAGTAQETQYF.

The gene calls are TRBV5-1 and TRBJ1-5; D ambiguous. This CDR3 comprises 14 residues. V lost 5 bases to trimming and J lost 9 bases, with 18 bases between them. CDR1 and CDR2 from the germline V gene are SGHRS and YFSETQ. CDR3: CASREDPVLGPQHF. The CDR3 DNA follows: TGCGCCAGCAGGGAGGACCCGGTTCTAGGGCCCCAGCATTTT.

The chain has TRBV3-1 (or the pseudogene TRBV3-2) and TRBJ2-3; D ambiguous. V dropped 3 bases and J dropped 3 bases, with 7 bases sitting between them. The length of the CDR3 is 13 residues. Germline lookup yields CDR1 LGHDT and CDR2 YNNKEL (reference sequence). The CDR3 reads CASSQEWTDTQYF. The CDR3 DNA reads TGTGCCAGCAGCCAGGAGTGGACAGATACGCAGTATTTT.

V gene TRBV4-3 combines with J gene TRBJ2-7, with TRBD1 matching over 9 bases. There are 16 residues in the CDR3. V was clipped by 5 bases and J by 3 bases; unmatched bases: 11. Germline values: CDR1 LGHNA, CDR2 YSLEER. CDR3 region: CASSASPTGGSYEQYF. The CDR3, as DNA: TGCGCCAGCAGCGCAAGCCCTACAGGGGGCAGCTACGAGCAGTACTTC.

The V gene is TRBV5-1, the J gene TRBJ2-1, with TRBD2 as a possible D gene (6 bases). Germline V gives CDR1 SGHRS, CDR2 YFSETQ. V lost 5 bases and J 8 bases, leaving 26 bases between the germline ends. The CDR3 is 17 residues long. The CDR3 spells CASRPLGGAGREDEQFF. The CDR3 bases are TGCGCCAGCAGGCCATTGGGAGGAGCGGGTCGAGAGGATGAGCAGTTCTTC.

The chain employs TRBV10-3 and TRBJ2-7; 11 bases align to TRBD1. Germline trimming cut 2 bases from V and 9 bases from J; bases unmatched to any gene: 6. Looked up from germline, CDR1 is ENHRY and CDR2 is SYGVKD. The CDR3 extends over 14 amino acids. The CDR3 sequence: CAISEGQGAHGQYF. The CDR3 nucleotides are TGTGCCATCAGTGAGGGACAGGGGGCGCACGGGCAGTACTTC.

The rearrangement links TRBV23-1 to TRBJ2-3; D may be TRBD2 (6 bases). TRBV23-1 is an ORF; its function is uncertain. There are 15 residues in the CDR3. V was shortened by 2 bases and J by 3 bases, with 12 bases between the two germline ends. CDR3 in amino acids: CASSQPTGETDTQYF. The CDR3 DNA reads as TGCGCCAGCAGTCAACCCACGGGGGAGACAGATACGCAGTATTTT.

The V call is TRBV3-1 (or the pseudogene TRBV3-2), the J call TRBJ2-7; D not resolved. Trimming cost V 0 bases and J 3 bases, with 12 bases left between them. CDR3 length: 15 residues. In germline, CDR1 is LGHDT, CDR2 YNNKEL (reference sequence). The CDR3 nucleotides read TGTGCCAGCAGCCAAGATTCCGCAAACAACTACGAGCAGTACTTC. Translation gives CASSQDSANNYEQYF.